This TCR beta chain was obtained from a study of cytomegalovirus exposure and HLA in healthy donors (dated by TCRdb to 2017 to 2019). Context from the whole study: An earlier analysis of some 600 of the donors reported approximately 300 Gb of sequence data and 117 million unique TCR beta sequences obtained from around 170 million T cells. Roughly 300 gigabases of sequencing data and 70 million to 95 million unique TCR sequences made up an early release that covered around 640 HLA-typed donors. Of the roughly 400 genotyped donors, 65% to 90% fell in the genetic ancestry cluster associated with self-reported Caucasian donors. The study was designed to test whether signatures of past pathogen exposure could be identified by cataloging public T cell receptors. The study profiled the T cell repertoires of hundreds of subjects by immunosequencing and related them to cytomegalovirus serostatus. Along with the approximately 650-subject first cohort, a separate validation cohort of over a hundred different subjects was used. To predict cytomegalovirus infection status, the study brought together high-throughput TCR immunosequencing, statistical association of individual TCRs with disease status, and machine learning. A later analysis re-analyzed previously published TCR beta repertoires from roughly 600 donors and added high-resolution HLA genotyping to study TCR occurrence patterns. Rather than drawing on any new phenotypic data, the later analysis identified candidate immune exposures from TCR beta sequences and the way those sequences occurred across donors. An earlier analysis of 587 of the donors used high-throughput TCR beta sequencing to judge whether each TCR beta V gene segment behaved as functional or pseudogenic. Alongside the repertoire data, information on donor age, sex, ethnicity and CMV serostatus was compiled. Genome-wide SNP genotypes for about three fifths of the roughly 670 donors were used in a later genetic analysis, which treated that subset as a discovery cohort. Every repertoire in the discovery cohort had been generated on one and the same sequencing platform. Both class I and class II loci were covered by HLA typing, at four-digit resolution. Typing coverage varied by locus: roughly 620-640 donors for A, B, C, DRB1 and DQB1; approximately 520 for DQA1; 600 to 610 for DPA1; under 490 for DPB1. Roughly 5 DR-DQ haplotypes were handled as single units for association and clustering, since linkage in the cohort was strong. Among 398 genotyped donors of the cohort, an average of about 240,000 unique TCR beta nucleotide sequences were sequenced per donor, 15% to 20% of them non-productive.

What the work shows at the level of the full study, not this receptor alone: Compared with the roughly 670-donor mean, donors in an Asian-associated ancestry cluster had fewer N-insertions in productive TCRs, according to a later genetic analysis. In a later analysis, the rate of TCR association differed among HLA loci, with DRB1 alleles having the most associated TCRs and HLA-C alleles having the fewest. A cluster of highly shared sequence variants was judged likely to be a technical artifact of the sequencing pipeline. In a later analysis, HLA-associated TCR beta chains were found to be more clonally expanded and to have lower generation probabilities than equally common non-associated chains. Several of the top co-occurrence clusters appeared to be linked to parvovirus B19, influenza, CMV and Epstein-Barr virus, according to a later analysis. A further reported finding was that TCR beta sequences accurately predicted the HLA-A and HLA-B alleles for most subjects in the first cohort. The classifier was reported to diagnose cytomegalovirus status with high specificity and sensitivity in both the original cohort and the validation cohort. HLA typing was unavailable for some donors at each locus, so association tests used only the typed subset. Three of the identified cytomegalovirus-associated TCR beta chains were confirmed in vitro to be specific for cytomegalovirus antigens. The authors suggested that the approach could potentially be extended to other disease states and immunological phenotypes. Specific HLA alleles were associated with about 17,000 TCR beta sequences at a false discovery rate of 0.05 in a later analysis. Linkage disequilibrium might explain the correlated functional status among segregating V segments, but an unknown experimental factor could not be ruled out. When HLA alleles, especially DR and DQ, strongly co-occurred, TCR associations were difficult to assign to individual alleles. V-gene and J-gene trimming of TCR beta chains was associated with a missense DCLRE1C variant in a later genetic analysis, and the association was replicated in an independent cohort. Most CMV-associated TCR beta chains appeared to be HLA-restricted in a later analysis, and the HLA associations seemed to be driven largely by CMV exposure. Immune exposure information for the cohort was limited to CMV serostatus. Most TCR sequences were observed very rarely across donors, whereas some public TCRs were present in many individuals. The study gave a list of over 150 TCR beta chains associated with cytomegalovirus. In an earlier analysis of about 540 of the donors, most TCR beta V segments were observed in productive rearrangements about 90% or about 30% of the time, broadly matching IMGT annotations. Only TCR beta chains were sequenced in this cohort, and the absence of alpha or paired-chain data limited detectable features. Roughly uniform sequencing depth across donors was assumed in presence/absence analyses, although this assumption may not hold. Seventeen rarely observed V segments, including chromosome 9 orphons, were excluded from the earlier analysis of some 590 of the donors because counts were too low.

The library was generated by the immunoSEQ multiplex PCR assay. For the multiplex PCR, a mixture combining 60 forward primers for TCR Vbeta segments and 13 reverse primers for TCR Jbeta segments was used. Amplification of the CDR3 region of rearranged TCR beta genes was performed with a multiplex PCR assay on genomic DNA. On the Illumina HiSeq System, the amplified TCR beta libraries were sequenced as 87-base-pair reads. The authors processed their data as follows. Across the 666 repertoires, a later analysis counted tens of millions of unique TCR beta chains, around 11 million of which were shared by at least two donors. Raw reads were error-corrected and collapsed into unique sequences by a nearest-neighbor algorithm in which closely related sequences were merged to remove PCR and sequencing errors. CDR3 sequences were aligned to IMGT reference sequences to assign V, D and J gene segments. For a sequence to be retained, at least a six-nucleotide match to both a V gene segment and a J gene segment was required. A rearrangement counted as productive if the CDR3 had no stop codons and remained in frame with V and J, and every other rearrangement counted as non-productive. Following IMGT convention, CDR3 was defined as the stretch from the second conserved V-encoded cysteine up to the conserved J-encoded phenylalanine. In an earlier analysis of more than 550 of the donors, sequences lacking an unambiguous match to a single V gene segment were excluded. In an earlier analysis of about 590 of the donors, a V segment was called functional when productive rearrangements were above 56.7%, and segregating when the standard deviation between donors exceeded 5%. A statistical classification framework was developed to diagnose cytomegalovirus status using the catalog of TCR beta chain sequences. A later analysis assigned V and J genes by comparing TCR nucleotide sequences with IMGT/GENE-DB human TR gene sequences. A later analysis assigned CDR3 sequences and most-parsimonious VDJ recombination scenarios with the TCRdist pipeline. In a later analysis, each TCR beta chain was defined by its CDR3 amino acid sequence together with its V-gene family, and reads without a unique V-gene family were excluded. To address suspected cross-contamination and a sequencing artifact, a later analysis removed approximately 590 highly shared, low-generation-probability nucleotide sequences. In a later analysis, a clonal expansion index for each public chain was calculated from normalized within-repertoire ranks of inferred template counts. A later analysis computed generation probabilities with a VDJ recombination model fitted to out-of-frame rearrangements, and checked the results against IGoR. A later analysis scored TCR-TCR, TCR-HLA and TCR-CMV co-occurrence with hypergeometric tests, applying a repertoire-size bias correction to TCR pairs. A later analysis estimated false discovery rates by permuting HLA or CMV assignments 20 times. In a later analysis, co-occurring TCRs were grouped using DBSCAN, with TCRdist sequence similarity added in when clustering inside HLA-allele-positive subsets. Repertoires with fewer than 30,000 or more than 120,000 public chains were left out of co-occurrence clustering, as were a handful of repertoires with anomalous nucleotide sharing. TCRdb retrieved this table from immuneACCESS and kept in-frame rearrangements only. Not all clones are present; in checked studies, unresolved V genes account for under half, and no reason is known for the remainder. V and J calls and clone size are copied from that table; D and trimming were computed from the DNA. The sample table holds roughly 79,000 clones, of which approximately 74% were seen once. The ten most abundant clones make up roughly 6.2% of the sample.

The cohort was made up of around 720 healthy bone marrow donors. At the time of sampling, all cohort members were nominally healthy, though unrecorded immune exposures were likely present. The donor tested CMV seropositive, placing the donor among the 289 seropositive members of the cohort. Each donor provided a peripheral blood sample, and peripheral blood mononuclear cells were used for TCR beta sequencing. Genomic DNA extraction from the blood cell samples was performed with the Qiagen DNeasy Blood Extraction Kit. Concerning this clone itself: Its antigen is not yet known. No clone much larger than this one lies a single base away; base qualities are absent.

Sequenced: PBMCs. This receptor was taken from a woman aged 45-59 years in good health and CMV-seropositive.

The sequence in DNA is TGTGCCAGCAGTCCCGGGACAGGGGGTCCAAACATTCAGTACTTC. This yields the protein CASSPGTGGPNIQYF. The rearranged segments are TRBV2 and TRBJ2-4; the junction holds 11 bases that match TRBD1. Here V drops 5 bases and J drops 6 bases, and the junction holds 6 bases not matched to any gene. Including cysteine and phenylalanine, the CDR3 has 15 amino acids. Of the read, only the CDR3 DNA is kept; its 45 bases are in frame from base 1. The germline V gene gives CDR1 as SNHLY and CDR2 as FYNNEI.